One sample yielded the 14 T cell receptor beta chains listed below, sequenced in a study of early T cells in non-severe SARS-CoV-2 infection. Via MiXCR, TCRdb re-called the 5' RACE reads, giving one row per CDR3 protein. In the table there are about 58,000 distinct CDR3 sequences, more than 10% of which are singletons. Sequences were derived from whole blood, sampled at baseline. The receptors come from an adult who was a healthcare worker with PCR-confirmed SARS-CoV-2 infection or an uninfected control (not recorded which). The donor label of this sample is uncertain.

There are many counts of this clonotype. The V and J genes are TRBV3-1 and TRBJ1-3; TRBD1 is a possible D gene (6 bases). Germline V CDR1 and CDR2: LGHDT, YNNKEL (reference sequence). There are 17 residues in the CDR3. V shed 1 base and J shed 0 bases, with 13 bases lying between them. The CDR3 nucleotides read TGTGCCAGCAGCCAAGTTCAGGGGCCGAGCTCTGGAAACACCATATATTTT. Residues: CASSQVQGPSSGNTIYF.

J is TRBJ2-7 and V is TRBV28, with TRBD2 identical over 9 bases. Germline V gene lookup returns CDR1 MDHEN and CDR2 SYDVKM. The length of the CDR3 is 13 residues. J gave up 6 bases and V 6 bases, and 6 bases lay outside the gene matches. This CDR3 is CASRLAGSGEQYV. The CDR3 DNA follows: TGTGCCAGCAGGCTAGCGGGGAGCGGCGAGCAGTACGTC.

CDR3 in amino acids: CASSMGGPAKNIQYF. DNA for the CDR3: TGTGCCAGCAGTATGGGGGGGCCCGCCAAAAACATTCAGTACTTC. The gene calls are TRBV7-2 and TRBJ2-4; a possible D gene is TRBD2 (7 bases). Trimming pared 6 bases from V and 1 base from J, leaving 13 bases between. This CDR3 has 15 amino acids. The V gene's germline CDR1 is SGHTA and CDR2 FQGNSA.

The table lists this clonotype with a few counts. The chain recombines TRBV4-1 with TRBJ2-5; no reliable D call. The CDR3 extends over 15 amino acids. V was pared by 4 bases and J by 2 bases, with 14 bases between. The germline V gene encodes CDR1 MGHRA and CDR2 YSYEKL. The DNA of the CDR3 is TGCGCCAGCAGCCTCTTCGGGCCCCCGCAAGAGACCCAGTACTTC. This gives the protein CASSLFGPPQETQYF.

The chain has TRBV2 and TRBJ2-7; 7 bases match TRBD1. Germline loops: CDR1 SNHLY, CDR2 FYNNEI. Losses at the gene ends were 10 bases for V and 0 bases for J; bases not matched to a gene: 9. CDR3 length: 14 residues. The CDR3 loop is CAIIPDRASYEQYV. CDR3 sequence (DNA): TGTGCCATCATACCCGACAGGGCCTCCTACGAGCAGTACGTC.

This chain links TRBV2 with TRBJ1-2; 10 positions match TRBD1. The length of the CDR3 is 14 residues. Germline V gene data show CDR1 as SNHLY and CDR2 as FYNNEI. Losses at the gene ends were 2 bases for V and 7 bases for J; bases not matched to a gene: 4. CDR3 sequence reads: CASSERDRGSGYTF. The CDR3 DNA sequence: TGTGCCAGCAGTGAAAGGGACAGGGGCTCTGGCTACACCTTC.

This chain uses TRBV11-3 with TRBJ2-3, with D possibly being TRBD2 (6 bases). The length of the CDR3 is 15 residues. In germline, CDR1 is SGHNT, CDR2 YENEEA. Trimming removed 5 bases at V and 6 bases at J, with 18 bases between. CDR3 DNA sequence: TGTGCCAGCAGCCCCCGGGACGGGAGTCTCGATACGCAGTATTTT. Its translation is CASSPRDGSLDTQYF.

This clonotype was counted a single time. J is TRBJ1-1 and V is TRBV9; no definite D call. The CDR3 sequence is 15 residues long. V dropped 3 bases and J dropped 1 base, with 13 bases sitting between them. Germline assignment: CDR1 SGDLS and CDR2 YYNGEE. The chain's CDR3 is CASSASRQRNTEAFF. The CDR3 region has the DNA TGTGCCAGCAGCGCCTCACGGCAGAGGAACACTGAAGCTTTCTTT. The full variable domain, with the rest looked up from reference TRBV9 and TRBJ1-1, is DSGVTQTPKHLITATGQRVTLRCSPRSGDLSVYWYQQSLDQGLQFLIQYYNGEERAKGNILERFSAQQFPDLHSELNLSSLELGDSALYFCASSASRQRNTEAFFGQGTRLTVV.

CDR3 loop: CASSKCWDYVRPQHF. As DNA, the CDR3 is TGTGCCAGCAGCAAATGTTGGGATTACGTCCGGCCCCAGCATTTT. The genes are TRBV21-1 and TRBJ1-5. TRBV21-1 is flagged as a pseudogene. The CDR3 is 15 residues long.

The table lists this clonotype with a few counts. V usage is TRBV10-2 and J usage is TRBJ1-3; D uncertain. The germline CDR1 and CDR2 sequences are WSHSY and SAAADI. The CDR3 runs to 15 residues. V was pared by 3 bases and J by 2 bases, with 11 bases between. For the CDR3, the DNA is TGCGCCAGCAGTGAATTGGGCACAGCTGGAAACACCATATATTTT. Protein product: CASSELGTAGNTIYF.

This clonotype was seen a few times. The chain has TRBV15 and TRBJ2-3; D gene ambiguous. V dropped 6 bases and J dropped 5 bases, with 15 bases sitting between them. Germline V lookup: CDR1 LNHNV, CDR2 YYDKDF (reference sequence). The CDR3 has 14 residues. The CDR3 nucleotides read TGTGCCACCAGTGAAACTAAACGGATAGATACGCAGTATTTT. Translated: CATSETKRIDTQYF.

Ten or more counts support this clonotype. V and J are TRBV4-2 and TRBJ1-2; D is uncertain. Trimming stripped 1 base from V and 8 bases from J, with 17 bases between. Germline V gives CDR1 LGHNA, CDR2 YNFKEQ. CDR3 size: 15 residues. The CDR3 coding sequence is TGTGCCAGCAGCCAAGTTTCGGAGGAAACGGCCGGCTACACCTTC. Protein product: CASSQVSEETAGYTF.

CDR3 nucleotides: TGTGCCAGCAGGACGTGGACAGGGGGCTATAGCACAGATACGCAGTATTTT. It is translated as CASRTWTGGYSTDTQYF. V and J are TRBV27 and TRBJ2-3, with 11 bases identical to TRBD1. The CDR3 sequence is 17 residues long. The ends lost 6 bases at V and 0 bases at J; junction bases unmatched: 8. Germline lookup yields CDR1 MNHEY and CDR2 SMNVEV (reference sequence).

This chain joins TRBV18 and TRBJ2-5; D call uncertain. CDR1 is KGHSH and CDR2 is LQKENI in the germline V gene. This CDR3 has 14 residues. V shed 4 bases and J shed 3 bases, with 12 bases lying between them. Here the CDR3 DNA reads TGTGCCAGCTCACTGACGGGCGGAGAAGAGACCCAGTACTTC. This sequence encodes CASSLTGGEETQYF.